This T cell receptor beta chain was recovered during a study of shared clonotypes between healthy human individuals. The naive CD8 subset, CD45RO-negative cells positively selected for CCR7, excluded terminally differentiated effector memory CD45RA+ cells. This clone appeared a single time. Using immunoSEQ multiplex PCR, the repertoire was profiled, and TCRdb retains in-frame clones only, with some absent. The profile shows about 2.2 million clones, about 93% of them singletons. J gave up 3 bases and V 3 bases, and 9 bases lay outside the gene matches. The CDR3 spans 15 residues. Germline V gene sequence: CDR1 SGDLS, CDR2 YYNGEE.

Sequenced: naive CD8+ T cells from PBMCs. This TCR was recovered from a man younger than 35 in good health. Some clones in this sample may be carry-over from other donors' samples. The chain recombines TRBV9 with TRBJ2-7; 7 positions match TRBD1. CDR3 in amino acids: CASSGRTGALYEQYF. CDR3 nucleotides: TGTGCCAGCAGCGGGAGGACAGGCGCACTCTACGAGCAGTACTTC.